This entry concerns a single T cell receptor (beta chain). Its antigen is currently unknown. It was by quantitative 5'-RACE with molecular barcodes that TCR beta libraries were made. TCRdb independently ran MiXCR on the 5' RACE reads; one entry per CDR3 protein. The sample consists of about 480,000 distinct CDR3 sequences, under 20% of them appearing once. The CDR3 has 14 amino acids. Germline V gives CDR1 SGHVS, CDR2 FQNEAQ. The trim removed 4 bases at V and 4 bases at J, leaving 7 bases unmatched. The sample comes from a study of CD8 T cells in ankylosing spondylitis. Study-level findings and limits: Disease-associated clones were reportedly significantly overrepresented in matched ankylosing spondylitis synovial fluid. For ankylosing spondylitis blood, a TCR beta motif of seven to nine highly homologous variants appeared characteristic.

The TCR sequence derives from a male donor with ankylosing spondylitis. V usage is TRBV7-8 and J usage is TRBJ2-7; 7 positions agree with TRBD2. Sequencing used blood, either unsorted or a sorted T cell fraction (not recorded which). The CDR3 sequence: CASSSPWTSYEQYF. The CDR3 DNA follows: TGTGCCAGCAGCTCACCCTGGACTAGTTACGAGCAGTACTTC.